Below, 15 T cell receptor beta chains from the same sample are listed, as sequenced in a study of CD8 T cells in ankylosing spondylitis. TCRdb itself ran the 5' RACE reads through MiXCR, one entry per CDR3 protein. This sample has about 800,000 distinct CDR3 sequences, with about 10% found just once. Findings and limits, study-wide: One TCR beta motif, made up of roughly eight highly homologous variants, appeared characteristic of ankylosing spondylitis blood.

These receptors have no identified antigens. Sequenced sample: blood, either unsorted or a sorted T cell fraction (not recorded which). These receptor sequences come from a male donor with ankylosing spondylitis.

A few counts support this clonotype. The rearrangement uses TRBV10-3 and TRBJ2-3; the match to TRBD2 covers 9 bases. The V segment lost 4 bases and the J segment 0 bases; nucleotides outside the gene matches: 5. CDR1 is ENHRY and CDR2 is SYGVKD in the germline V gene. This CDR3 spans 16 amino acids. The CDR3 reads CAISVASGVSTDTQYF. The CDR3 region has the DNA TGTGCCATCAGTGTAGCTAGCGGGGTGAGCACAGATACGCAGTATTTT.

The chain recombines TRBV20-1 with TRBJ1-5; D is undetermined. CDR1 and CDR2 (germline): DFQATT, SNEGSKA (reference sequence). The ends were cut back, 0 bases at V and 0 bases at J, with 12 bases in the middle. The CDR3 runs 16 residues. The CDR3 reads CSARDPIVHSNQPQHF. Written as DNA, the CDR3 is TGCAGTGCTAGAGACCCCATTGTACATAGCAATCAGCCCCAGCATTTT.

The chain employs TRBV4-3 and TRBJ1-1, with D unclear. Between the trimmed V and J ends, which lost 0 bases and 2 bases, there was a span of 13 bases. The CDR3 has 16 residues. Germline loops: CDR1 LGHNA, CDR2 YSLEER. The CDR3 DNA reads TGCGCCAGCAGCCAAGATCTTGTGGCGGGAAACACTGAAGCTTTCTTT. Translating it yields CASSQDLVAGNTEAFF.

V usage is TRBV20-1 and J usage is TRBJ2-4, with D maybe TRBD1 (6 bases). Germline CDR1 reads DFQATT; CDR2 reads SNEGSKA (reference sequence). V gave up 0 bases and J gave up 0 bases, with 18 bases separating them. The CDR3 covers 18 residues. The CDR3 here is CSARDLGNRVLAKNIQYF. Here the CDR3 DNA reads TGCAGTGCTAGAGATCTGGGAAACAGGGTACTAGCCAAAAACATTCAGTACTTC.

This sequence joins TRBV5-1 and TRBJ2-7; TRBD1 is a possible D gene (6 bases). Per the germline V gene, CDR1 is SGHRS and CDR2 is YFSETQ. The CDR3 extends over 17 amino acids. With 4 bases removed from V and 6 bases from J, the gap between germline ends came to 26 bases. The CDR3 DNA sequence: TGCGCCAGCAGCCAACAGGGCCTTACACTACCTTGGAGCGAGCAGTACTTC. This translates into CASSQQGLTLPWSEQYF.

This clonotype was observed many times. This chain connects TRBV5-1 to TRBJ2-1, with 7 bases that match TRBD2. The junction had 9 bases not matched to a gene; V was cut back by 3 bases and J by 0 bases. The CDR3 has 17 residues. CDR1 SGHRS and CDR2 YFSETQ come from the germline V gene. CDR3 sequence: CASSSSSGSRSYNEQFF. The CDR3 bases are TGCGCCAGCAGCTCCTCTAGCGGATCCCGCTCCTACAATGAGCAGTTCTTC. The full variable domain, completed using reference TRBV5-1 and TRBJ2-1, is KAGVTQTPRYLIKTRGQQVTLSCSPISGHRSVSWYQQTPGQGLQFLFEYFSETQRNKGNFPGRFSGRQFSNSRSEMNVSTLELGDSALYLCASSSSSGSRSYNEQFFGPGTRLTVL.

The V and J genes are TRBV19 and TRBJ2-3; D unclear. CDR1 is LNHDA and CDR2 is SQIVND in the germline V gene (reference sequence). Between the trimmed V and J ends, which lost 7 bases and 0 bases, there was a span of 11 bases. The length of the CDR3 is 14 residues. The CDR3 DNA sequence: TGTGCCAGTAATTCCCTTACTAGCACAGATACGCAGTATTTT. It codes for CASNSLTSTDTQYF.

The table lists this clonotype with many counts. The rearrangement links TRBV7-9 to TRBJ2-7; the D gene is possibly TRBD1 (6 bases). CDR1 and CDR2 from the germline V gene are SEHNR and FQNEAQ (reference sequence). The CDR3 has 13 residues. Between the trimmed V and J ends, which lost 8 bases and 7 bases, there was a span of 18 bases. CDR3 protein: CASASVGGKEQYF. Here the CDR3 DNA reads TGTGCCAGCGCATCGGTAGGGGGTAAAGAGCAGTACTTC.

V and J are TRBV6-6 and TRBJ1-5; 9 bases are a match to TRBD1. Germline loops: CDR1 MNHNY, CDR2 SVGAGI (reference sequence). This CDR3 has 19 amino acids. The J segment lost 3 bases and the V segment lost 0 bases, leaving 12 bases of the junction unmatched. CDR3 protein: CASSYSLTGGRNVNQPQHF. In DNA, the CDR3 is TGTGCCAGCAGTTACTCGTTAACAGGGGGCCGTAACGTCAATCAGCCCCAGCATTTT.

The chain couples TRBV20-1 to TRBJ2-5; a possible D gene is TRBD2 (6 bases). CDR1 and CDR2 (germline): DFQATT, SNEGSKA (reference sequence). The CDR3 spans 15 residues. V was shortened by 1 base and J by 4 bases, with 16 bases between the two germline ends. The CDR3 region has the DNA TGCAGTGCTAGAGTCGCGACTAGTTCAGGAGAGACCCAGTACTTC. As protein: CSARVATSSGETQYF.

This clonotype was counted only a few times. V gene TRBV20-1 combines with J gene TRBJ1-1, with 7 positions matching TRBD1. Germline assignment: CDR1 DFQATT and CDR2 SNEGSKA (reference sequence). The CDR3 spans 11 residues. The trim removed 7 bases at V and 1 base at J, leaving 0 bases unmatched. CDR3 sequence (DNA): TGCAGTGGACAGGGGAACACTGAAGCTTTCTTT. Amino acids: CSGQGNTEAFF.

This chain connects TRBV20-1 to TRBJ2-3, with D maybe TRBD2 (5 bases). Trimming took 3 bases from V and 6 from J, leaving 16 bases between them. Per the germline V gene, CDR1 is DFQATT and CDR2 is SNEGSKA (reference sequence). The CDR3 runs to 14 residues. CDR3 residues: CSASQLRGTDTQYF. DNA of the CDR3: TGCAGTGCTAGCCAACTTCGGGGTACGGATACGCAGTATTTT.

This clonotype was recorded a few times. CDR3 nucleotide sequence: TGCAGTGCTAGCGACTCCGGGAATGAGCAGTTCTTC. Translating it yields CSASDSGNEQFF. The chain employs TRBV20-1 and TRBJ2-1; D unresolved. This CDR3 has 12 residues. With 3 bases removed from V and 7 bases from J, the gap between germline ends came to 10 bases. The V gene's germline CDR1 is DFQATT and CDR2 SNEGSKA (reference sequence).

This clonotype appeared a few times. J is TRBJ1-6 and V is TRBV11-2; TRBD1 matches at 9 bases. CDR1 and CDR2 from the germline V gene are SGHAT and FQNNGV. The CDR3 covers 17 residues. The V segment lost 5 bases and the J segment 7 bases; nucleotides outside the gene matches: 12. DNA of the CDR3: TGTGCCAGCAGCCTCATATTAAGCGGGACAGGGAATTCACCCCTCCACTTT. Protein sequence: CASSLILSGTGNSPLHF.

The CDR3 DNA sequence: TGTGCCAGTAGTATAGGGGGACTGGAGACCCAGTACTTC. Translation gives CASSIGGLETQYF. The chain links TRBV19 to TRBJ2-5; a weak D match, TRBD2 (6 bases). The CDR3 loop spans 13 amino acids. Trimming removed 1 base at V and 5 bases at J, with 8 bases between. Germline-derived CDR1 and CDR2 are LNHDA and SQIVND (reference sequence). The variable domain in full, completed from reference TRBV19 and TRBJ2-5, reads DGGITQSPKYLFRKEGQNVTLSCEQNLNHDAMYWYRQDPGQGLRLIYYSQIVNDFQKGDIAEGYSVSREKKESFPLTVTSAQKNPTAFYLCASSIGGLETQYFGPGTRLLVL.